This TCR beta chain was captured in a study of radiation and T cells in renal cell carcinoma. Time point noted: blood 4 weeks post-SBRT, at nephrectomy. Treatment specified: 15 Gy SBRT to primary tumor, nephrectomy 4 weeks later. To note about this clone: Its antigen is not identified.

General study findings and limits: From baseline, blood top tumor clonotypes peaked at 2 weeks post-radiation. No pretreatment tumor biopsies were available for baseline clonotypes.

Data came from immunoSEQ multiplex PCR; TCRdb stores just in-frame clones and leaves some out. The sample contains around 170,000 clones, approximately 90% of which appear only once. The CDR3 has 15 residues. J was trimmed by 0 bases and V by 7 bases; bases with no gene match: 6. The germline V gene encodes CDR1 LNHDA and CDR2 SQIVND (reference sequence). The source material was blood, sampled from a patient whose treatment included radiotherapy and nephrectomy. This chain uses TRBV19 with TRBJ2-7, with 10 bases aligning to TRBD2. The sequence was obtained from a woman aged 50 to 65 with renal cell carcinoma. CDR3 in amino acids: CASTGLAGGSYEQYF. CDR3 DNA sequence: TGTGCCAGTACGGGGTTAGCGGGGGGCTCCTACGAGCAGTACTTC.